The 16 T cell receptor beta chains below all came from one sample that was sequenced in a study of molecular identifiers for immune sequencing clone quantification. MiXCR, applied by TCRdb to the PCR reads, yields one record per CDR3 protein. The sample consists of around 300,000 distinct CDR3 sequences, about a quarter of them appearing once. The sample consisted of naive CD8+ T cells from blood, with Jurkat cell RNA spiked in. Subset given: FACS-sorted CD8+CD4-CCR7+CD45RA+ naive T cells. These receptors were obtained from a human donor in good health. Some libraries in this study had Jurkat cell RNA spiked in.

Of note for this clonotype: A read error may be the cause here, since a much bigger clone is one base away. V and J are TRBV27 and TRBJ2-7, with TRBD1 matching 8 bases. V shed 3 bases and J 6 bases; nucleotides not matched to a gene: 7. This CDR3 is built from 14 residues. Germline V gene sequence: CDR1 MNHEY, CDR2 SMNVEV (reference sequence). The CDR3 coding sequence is TGTGCCAGCAGTTTGACAGGGGCACGGGTCGAGCAGTACTTC. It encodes CASSLTGARVEQYF.

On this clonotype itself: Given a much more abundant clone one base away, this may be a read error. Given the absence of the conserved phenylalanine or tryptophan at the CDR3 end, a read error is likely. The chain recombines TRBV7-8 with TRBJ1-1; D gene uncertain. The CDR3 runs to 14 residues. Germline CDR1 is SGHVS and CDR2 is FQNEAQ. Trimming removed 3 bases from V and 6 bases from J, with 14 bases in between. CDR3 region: CASSFNPTWAEAFI. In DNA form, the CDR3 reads TGTGCCAGCAGCTTTAACCCCACATGGGCTGAAGCTTTCATT.

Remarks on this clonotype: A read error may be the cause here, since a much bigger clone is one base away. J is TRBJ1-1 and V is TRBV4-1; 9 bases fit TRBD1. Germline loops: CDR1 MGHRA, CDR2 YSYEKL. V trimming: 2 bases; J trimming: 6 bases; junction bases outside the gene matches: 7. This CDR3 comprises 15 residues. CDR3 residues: CASSQSGTGSPEAFF. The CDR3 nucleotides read TGCGCCAGCAGCCAATCGGGGACAGGGTCCCCTGAAGCTTTCTTT.

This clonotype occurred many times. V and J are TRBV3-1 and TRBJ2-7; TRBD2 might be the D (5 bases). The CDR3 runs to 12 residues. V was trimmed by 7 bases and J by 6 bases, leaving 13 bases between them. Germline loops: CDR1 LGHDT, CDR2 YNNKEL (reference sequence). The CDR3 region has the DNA TGTGCCAGCATGGGAGAGTCCCCCGAGCAGTACTTC. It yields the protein CASMGESPEQYF.

The CDR3 region has the DNA TGTGCCAGCATCCCAGGGGGCGTCTCTAATGAAAAACTGTTTTTT. Protein: CASIPGGVSNEKLFF. The chain employs TRBV7-9 and TRBJ1-4, with 8 bases that match TRBD1. Germline assignment: CDR1 SEHNR and CDR2 FQNEAQ (reference sequence). The V and J ends lost 7 bases and 3 bases, in that order; junction bases with no gene match: 7. This CDR3 region has 15 residues.

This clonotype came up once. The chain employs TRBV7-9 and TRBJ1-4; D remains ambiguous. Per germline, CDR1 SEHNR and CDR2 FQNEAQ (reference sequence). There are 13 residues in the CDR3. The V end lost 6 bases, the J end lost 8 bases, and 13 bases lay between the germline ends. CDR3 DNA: TGTGCCAGCAGTCCAACGGGTAACGAAAAACTGTTTTTT. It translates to CASSPTGNEKLFF.

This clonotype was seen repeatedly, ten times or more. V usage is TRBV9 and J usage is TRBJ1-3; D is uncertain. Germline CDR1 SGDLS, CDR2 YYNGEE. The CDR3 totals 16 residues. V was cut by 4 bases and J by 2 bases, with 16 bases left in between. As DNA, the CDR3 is TGTGCCAGCAGCCCCTCCCCTTCCCGGGCTGGAAACACCATATATTTT. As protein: CASSPSPSRAGNTIYF.

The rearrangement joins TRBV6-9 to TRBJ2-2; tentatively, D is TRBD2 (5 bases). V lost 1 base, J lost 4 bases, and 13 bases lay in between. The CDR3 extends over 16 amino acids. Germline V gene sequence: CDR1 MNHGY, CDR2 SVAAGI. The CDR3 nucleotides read TGTGCCAGCAGTTATTTTGAGGGTTCAGGCACCGGGGAGCTGTTTTTT. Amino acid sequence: CASSYFEGSGTGELFF.

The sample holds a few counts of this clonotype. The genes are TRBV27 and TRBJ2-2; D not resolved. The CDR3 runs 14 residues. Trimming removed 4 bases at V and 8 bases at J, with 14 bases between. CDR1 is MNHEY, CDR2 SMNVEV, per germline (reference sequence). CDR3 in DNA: TGTGCCAGCAGTTCGTCGATGGGTTTGGGGGAGCTGTTTTTT. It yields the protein CASSSSMGLGELFF.

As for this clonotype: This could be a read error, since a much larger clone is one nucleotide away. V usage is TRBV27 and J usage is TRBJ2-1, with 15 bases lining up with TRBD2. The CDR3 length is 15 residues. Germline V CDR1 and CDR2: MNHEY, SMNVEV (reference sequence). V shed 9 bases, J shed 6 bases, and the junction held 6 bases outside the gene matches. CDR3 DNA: TGTGCCAGTCGGACTAGCGGGGGGGCAAGCAATGAGCAGTTCTTC. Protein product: CASRTSGGASNEQFF.

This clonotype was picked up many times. The CDR3: CASGAGRAEAFF. CDR3 DNA sequence: TGTGCTAGTGGGGCGGGCAGGGCTGAAGCTTTCTTT. The genes are TRBV12-5 and TRBJ1-1; TRBD1 is a possible D gene (5 bases). Trimming shortened V by 6 bases and J by 6 bases, and 11 bases separated the two germline ends. In germline, CDR1 is LGHNT, CDR2 FRNRAP. This CDR3 comprises 12 residues.

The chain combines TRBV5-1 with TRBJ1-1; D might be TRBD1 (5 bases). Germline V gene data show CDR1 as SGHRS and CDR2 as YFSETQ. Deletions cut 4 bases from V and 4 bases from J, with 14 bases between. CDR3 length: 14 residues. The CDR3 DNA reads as TGCGCCAGCAGCCCCCCAGGTGGGACCACTGAAGCTTTCTTT. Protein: CASSPPGGTTEAFF. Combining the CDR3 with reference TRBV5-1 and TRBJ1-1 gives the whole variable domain KAGVTQTPRYLIKTRGQQVTLSCSPISGHRSVSWYQQTPGQGLQFLFEYFSETQRNKGNFPGRFSGRQFSNSRSEMNVSTLELGDSALYLCASSPPGGTTEAFFGQGTRLTVV.

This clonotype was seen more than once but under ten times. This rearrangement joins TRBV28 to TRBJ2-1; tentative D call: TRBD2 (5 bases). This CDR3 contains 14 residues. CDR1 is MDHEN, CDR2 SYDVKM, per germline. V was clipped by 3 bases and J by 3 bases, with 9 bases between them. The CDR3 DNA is TGTGCCAGCAGTTTTAGAGGGAACTACAATGAGCAGTTCTTC. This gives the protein CASSFRGNYNEQFF.

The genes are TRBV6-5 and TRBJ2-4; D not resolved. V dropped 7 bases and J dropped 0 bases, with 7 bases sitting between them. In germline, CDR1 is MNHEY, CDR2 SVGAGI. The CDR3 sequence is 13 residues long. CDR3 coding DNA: TGTGCCAGCATCGATATAGCCAAAAACATTCAGTACTTC. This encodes CASIDIAKNIQYF.

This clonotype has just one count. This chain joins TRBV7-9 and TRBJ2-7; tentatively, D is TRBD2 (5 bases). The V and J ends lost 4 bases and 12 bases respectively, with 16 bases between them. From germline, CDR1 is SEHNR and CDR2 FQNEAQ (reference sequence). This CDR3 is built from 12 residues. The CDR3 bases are TGTGCCAGCAGCTCCTCCCACGCCGAGGGGTACTTC. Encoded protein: CASSSSHAEGYF.

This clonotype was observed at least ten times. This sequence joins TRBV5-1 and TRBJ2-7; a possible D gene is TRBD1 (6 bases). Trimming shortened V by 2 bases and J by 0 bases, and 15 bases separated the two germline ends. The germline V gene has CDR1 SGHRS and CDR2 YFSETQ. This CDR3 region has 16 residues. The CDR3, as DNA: TGCGCCAGCAGCTTAGCGCTTACAGGGAACTCCTACGAGCAGTACTTC. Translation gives CASSLALTGNSYEQYF.